The 27 T cell receptor beta chains listed next were all sequenced from one sample in a study of cytomegalovirus exposure and HLA in healthy donors. In the PCR, 60 Vbeta and 13 Jbeta primers were used. Method: immunoSEQ multiplex PCR; TCRdb's copy keeps in-frame clones and lacks some. Of about 150,000 clones listed, more than 70% are singletons. Material for sequencing was PBMCs. Receptors originate from a woman aged 35 to 49 in good health and CMV-seropositive.

The chain uses TRBV18 and TRBJ1-1; no definite D call. The CDR3 spans 15 residues. Germline CDR1 and CDR2: KGHSH and LQKENI. V was pared by 2 bases and J by 4 bases, with 14 bases between. The CDR3 region has the DNA TGTGCCAGCTCACCAGGCTTGCAGGTGGGCACTGAAGCTTTCTTT. This encodes CASSPGLQVGTEAFF.

This chain links TRBV5-1 with TRBJ2-1, with TRBD1 matching over 7 bases. This CDR3 is built from 16 residues. V gave up 5 bases and J gave up 4 bases; unmatched junction bases: 12. CDR1 is SGHRS, CDR2 YFSETQ, per germline. The DNA for the CDR3 is TGCGCCAGCAGTAGATCCGGGACAGAAGGATACAATGAGCAGTTCTTC. Translated: CASSRSGTEGYNEQFF.

The rearrangement uses TRBV11-3 and TRBJ2-1; 8 nucleotides match TRBD2. The CDR3 covers 16 residues. After removal of 1 base from V and 5 bases from J, the junction contained 7 bases not matched to a gene. Germline-derived CDR1 and CDR2 are SGHNT and YENEEA. The CDR3 coding sequence is TGTGCCAGCAGCTTAGGTGGCGGGAGGAGAAACAATGAGCAGTTCTTC. Amino acid sequence: CASSLGGGRRNNEQFF. The whole variable domain, filled in from reference TRBV11-3 and TRBJ2-1, reads EAGVVQSPRYKIIEKKQPVAFWCNPISGHNTLYWYLQNLGQGPELLIRYENEEAVDDSQLPKDRFSAERLKGVDSTLKIQPAELGDSAVYLCASSLGGGRRNNEQFFGPGTRLTVL.

The genes are TRBV5-4 and TRBJ1-1; D not certain. The germline CDR1 and CDR2 sequences are SGHNT and YYREEE (reference sequence). This CDR3 comprises 14 residues. V was cut by 2 bases and J by 1 base, with 9 bases left in between. The CDR3 loop reads CASSLGLSNTEAFF. The DNA of the CDR3 is TGTGCCAGCAGCTTAGGACTGTCGAACACTGAAGCTTTCTTT. Full variable domain (remainder filled in from reference TRBV5-4 and TRBJ1-1): ETGVTQSPTHLIKTRGQQVTLRCSSQSGHNTVSWYQQALGQGPQFIFQYYREEENGRGNFPPRFSGLQFPNYSSELNVNALELDDSALYLCASSLGLSNTEAFFGQGTRLTVV.

This clone was counted only a few times. The CDR3 nucleotides are TGCAGCGTTCAGGGAAGACCCCCCTACGAGCAGTACTTC. Amino acid sequence: CSVQGRPPYEQYF. The chain carries TRBV29-1 and TRBJ2-7; a weak D match, TRBD1 (5 bases). Germline-derived CDR1 and CDR2 are SQVTM and ANQGSEA. With 5 bases removed from V and 2 bases from J, the gap between germline ends came to 13 bases. The CDR3 covers 13 residues.

The DNA for the CDR3 is TGTGCCAGCAGTTCACTAGCGGGCGGCACCGGGGAGCTGTTTTTT. The encoded protein is CASSSLAGGTGELFF. This chain uses TRBV28 with TRBJ2-2; 9 bases match TRBD2. The CDR3 runs to 15 residues. CDR1 MDHEN and CDR2 SYDVKM come from the germline V gene. Losses at the gene ends were 4 bases for V and 4 bases for J; bases not matched to a gene: 4.

This rearrangement joins TRBV28 to TRBJ2-7; no firm D call. CDR3 length: 16 residues. Trimming removed 5 bases at V and 2 bases at J, with 19 bases between. Germline V gene lookup returns CDR1 MDHEN and CDR2 SYDVKM. CDR3 amino acids: CASSAPSTRLTYEQYF. Written as DNA, the CDR3 is TGTGCCAGCAGTGCCCCATCTACGAGGCTCACCTACGAGCAGTACTTC.

The chain recombines TRBV5-1 with TRBJ1-2, with D maybe TRBD1 (5 bases). CDR1 and CDR2 (germline): SGHRS, YFSETQ. Trimming shortened V by 0 bases and J by 2 bases, and 11 bases separated the two germline ends. This CDR3 contains 15 residues. CDR3 sequence reads: CASSLVAGLNYGYTF. For the CDR3, the DNA is TGCGCCAGCAGCTTGGTCGCAGGGTTGAACTATGGCTACACCTTC.

The chain has TRBV11-2 and TRBJ2-7, with D maybe TRBD2 (6 bases). Trimming removed 3 bases at V and 5 bases at J, with 11 bases between. This CDR3 has 13 residues. Germline-derived CDR1 and CDR2 are SGHAT and FQNNGV. CDR3 in DNA: TGTGCCAGCAGCTTTGGGACTGAAAACGAGCAGTACTTC. Translation: CASSFGTENEQYF.

This chain uses TRBV28 with TRBJ2-3; tentatively, D is TRBD2 (6 bases). Trimming took off 7 bases at V and 0 bases at J, with 17 bases between the two ends. CDR1 is MDHEN, CDR2 SYDVKM, per germline. The CDR3 contains 16 residues. The CDR3 DNA reads as TGTGCCAGCACCCTAGGGACTTCAGTTAGCACAGATACGCAGTATTTT. Its protein is CASTLGTSVSTDTQYF. Full variable domain (remainder filled in from reference TRBV28 and TRBJ2-3): DVKVTQSSRYLVKRTGEKVFLECVQDMDHENMFWYRQDPGLGLRLIYFSYDVKMKEKGDIPEGYSVSREKKERFSLILESASTNQTSMYLCASTLGTSVSTDTQYFGPGTRLTVL.

The chain joins TRBV2 to TRBJ2-7; 7 bases map to TRBD1. The CDR3 covers 15 residues. The V segment lost 7 bases and the J segment 3 bases; nucleotides outside the gene matches: 12. Germline loops: CDR1 SNHLY, CDR2 FYNNEI. The CDR3 bases are TGTGCCAGCACCCCGGGGATCAGGGGGTACTACGAGCAGTACTTC. Translating it yields CASTPGIRGYYEQYF.

This clone was seen only a few times. The rearrangement uses TRBV27 and TRBJ1-1, with TRBD1 as a possible D gene (5 bases). CDR3 length: 17 residues. Looked up from germline, CDR1 is MNHEY and CDR2 is SMNVEV (reference sequence). Trimming removed 2 bases from V and 0 bases from J, with 16 bases in between. The CDR3, as DNA: TGTGCCAGCAGTTTAGTAGGAGGGGTCGGGATGAACACTGAAGCTTTCTTT. Protein product: CASSLVGGVGMNTEAFF.

The chain links TRBV19 to TRBJ2-2; the match to TRBD2 covers 13 bases. Unmatched junction bases numbered 10, after V lost 7 bases and J lost 5 bases. The CDR3 loop spans 17 amino acids. Germline V lookup: CDR1 LNHDA, CDR2 SQIVND (reference sequence). The CDR3 sequence: CASKVSGLAGWTGELFF. The CDR3 DNA sequence: TGTGCCAGTAAAGTCTCGGGACTAGCGGGATGGACCGGGGAGCTGTTTTTT.

The V and J genes are TRBV5-4 and TRBJ2-2, with TRBD2 matching over 15 bases. This CDR3 is built from 17 residues. The V segment lost 4 bases and the J segment 4 bases; nucleotides outside the gene matches: 5. The V gene's germline CDR1 is SGHNT and CDR2 YYREEE (reference sequence). The CDR3 sequence: CASSAGLAGGGTGELFF. CDR3 bases: TGTGCCAGCAGCGCCGGACTAGCGGGAGGGGGCACCGGGGAGCTGTTTTTT.

On this clone itself: The same CDR3 arises from other DNA sequences in this sample as well. The V call is TRBV19, the J call TRBJ1-2; 7 nucleotides line up with TRBD1. This CDR3 spans 17 amino acids. The germline V gene has CDR1 LNHDA and CDR2 SQIVND (reference sequence). Germline trimming cut 4 bases from V and 2 bases from J; bases unmatched to any gene: 13. CDR3 nucleotides: TGTGCCAGTAGTAAGAGACAGGGAGGAAACCTAAACTATGGCTACACCTTC. Translated: CASSKRQGGNLNYGYTF.

This CDR3 is CASSNLPGQGIGNEQFF. The CDR3 coding sequence is TGTGCCAGTAGTAACCTACCGGGACAGGGGATCGGCAATGAGCAGTTCTTC. The chain couples TRBV19 to TRBJ2-1; 10 nucleotides agree with TRBD1. The trim removed 4 bases at V and 6 bases at J, leaving 12 bases unmatched. The CDR3 covers 17 residues. Germline loops: CDR1 LNHDA, CDR2 SQIVND (reference sequence).

This chain uses TRBV28 with TRBJ2-7; 12 bases map to TRBD2. The CDR3 is 15 amino acids. Trimming took 3 bases from V and 3 from J; bases not matched to a gene: 3. Per germline, CDR1 MDHEN and CDR2 SYDVKM. CDR3 in DNA: TGTGCCAGCAGTTTGGGGACTAGCGGGTACTACGAGCAGTACTTC. Its translation: CASSLGTSGYYEQYF.

The V and J genes are TRBV11-2 and TRBJ2-1, with TRBD1 matching over 8 bases. Trimming cost V 5 bases and J 16 bases; bases outside gene matches: 13. This CDR3 region has 13 residues. Germline V gene sequence: CDR1 SGHAT, CDR2 FQNNGV. As DNA, the CDR3 is TGTGCCAGCAGCCTGTCATTGGGGGACAGGCCATTCTTC. Translating it yields CASSLSLGDRPFF. The complete variable domain, with remaining parts taken from reference TRBV11-2 and TRBJ2-1, reads EAGVAQSPRYKIIEKRQSVAFWCNPISGHATLYWYQQILGQGPKLLIQFQNNGVVDDSQLPKDRFSAERLKGVDSTLKIQPAKLEDSAVYLCASSLSLGDRPFFGPGTRLTVL.

This clone was counted a few times. The chain links TRBV6-5 to TRBJ2-7, with 7 bases fitting TRBD1. This CDR3 spans 12 amino acids. The V and J ends lost 5 bases and 4 bases, in that order; junction bases with no gene match: 2. Germline V gives CDR1 MNHEY, CDR2 SVGAGI. CDR3 sequence (DNA): TGTGCCAGCAGTCAGGGGGAGTACGAGCAGTACTTC. Residues: CASSQGEYEQYF.

The chain is built from TRBV18 and TRBJ1-1; D call uncertain. This CDR3 contains 12 residues. Germline V gives CDR1 KGHSH, CDR2 LQKENI. V shed 3 bases and J shed 3 bases, with 5 bases lying between them. CDR3 nucleotides: TGTGCCAGCTCACCGCGGGACACTGAAGCTTTCTTT. Translation: CASSPRDTEAFF.

The chain couples TRBV29-1 to TRBJ2-1; 11 nucleotides agree with TRBD2. Trimming at V came to 5 bases and at J to 1 base, leaving 10 bases not matched to a gene. The V gene's germline CDR1 is SQVTM and CDR2 ANQGSEA. This CDR3 spans 17 amino acids. The CDR3 DNA sequence: TGCAGCGTTACGACTAGCGGGATGTCAGCATCCTACAATGAGCAGTTCTTC. Its protein product is CSVTTSGMSASYNEQFF.

This clone was seen only a few times. The J gene is TRBJ2-2, the V gene TRBV6-1; a weak D match, TRBD1 (5 bases). The germline gives CDR1 MNHNS, CDR2 SASEGT. The V end lost 1 base, the J end lost 5 bases, and 11 bases lay between the germline ends. The CDR3 extends over 15 amino acids. The CDR3 sequence: CASSEVFGATGELFF. The CDR3 nucleotides read TGTGCCAGCAGTGAAGTTTTTGGGGCAACCGGGGAGCTGTTTTTT.

The rearrangement links TRBV10-3 to TRBJ1-4, with 8 bases aligning to TRBD1. Germline assignment: CDR1 ENHRY and CDR2 SYGVKD. The junction had 2 bases not matched to a gene; V was cut back by 6 bases and J by 2 bases. The CDR3 loop spans 14 amino acids. The CDR3 DNA reads as TGTGCCATCAGCCGACAGGGGACTAATGAAAAACTGTTTTTT. Translation gives CAISRQGTNEKLFF.

The J gene is TRBJ1-3, the V gene TRBV4-2, with a possible D match to TRBD1 (5 bases). Germline V gives CDR1 LGHNA, CDR2 YNFKEQ. Trimming took 1 base from V and 4 from J, leaving 11 bases between them. The CDR3 has 15 residues. The CDR3 DNA reads TGTGCCAGCAGCCAAGGGGGCGCGGGAGGAAACACCATATATTTT. Its translation is CASSQGGAGGNTIYF.

CDR3 amino acids: CASSQDFQRYGYTF. CDR3 coding DNA: TGTGCCAGCAGCCAAGATTTCCAGCGCTATGGCTACACCTTC. This chain uses TRBV14 with TRBJ1-2, with no clear D. Trimming shortened V by 0 bases and J by 4 bases, and 9 bases separated the two germline ends. The germline CDR1 and CDR2 sequences are SGHDN and FVKESK. The CDR3 runs to 14 residues.

A note on this clone: The same CDR3 can be traced to other DNA sequences in this sample. V and J are TRBV15 and TRBJ2-5; 14 bases align to TRBD2. This CDR3 contains 16 residues. With V trimmed by 3 bases and J by 6 bases, 6 bases remained unmatched. Looked up from germline, CDR1 is LNHNV and CDR2 is YYDKDF (reference sequence). The CDR3 DNA sequence: TGTGCCACCAGCAGGGAGGGACTAGCGGGAGTTAAGACCCAGTACTTC. Translated: CATSREGLAGVKTQYF. The full variable domain, completed using reference TRBV15 and TRBJ2-5, is DAMVIQNPRYQVTQFGKPVTLSCSQTLNHNVMYWYQQKSSQAPKLLFHYYDKDFNNEADTPDNFQSRRPNTSFCFLDIRSPGLGDTAMYLCATSREGLAGVKTQYFGPGTRLLVL.

CDR3 DNA sequence: TGTGCCAGTAGCTCGGGTCGGAACACCGGGGAGCTGTTTTTT. Translated: CASSSGRNTGELFF. The J gene is TRBJ2-2, the V gene TRBV19, with D hard to call. The length of the CDR3 is 14 residues. V dropped 6 bases and J dropped 1 base, with 9 bases sitting between them. Germline V gene data show CDR1 as LNHDA and CDR2 as SQIVND (reference sequence).